The clone carrying this T cell receptor (beta chain) was counted a few times. Antigen: not known. All donors participated as healthy donors of bone marrow. This sample was taken from a study of cytomegalovirus exposure and HLA in healthy donors. Findings of the study overall: The analysis excluded some indistinguishable V segments, including TRBV6-2 and TRBV6-3.

PCR involved 60 Vbeta and 13 Jbeta primers. Some clones are missing from TCRdb's copy, which holds only in-frame ones; the method was immunoSEQ multiplex PCR. The sample has 160,000 or so clones, around 82% seen once; the top ten hold under 8.5%. This CDR3 has 16 amino acids. Germline lookup yields CDR1 GTSNPN and CDR2 SVGIG (reference sequence). The trim removed 0 bases at V and 7 bases at J, leaving 14 bases unmatched. The rearrangement links TRBV30 to TRBJ1-2; 7 bases are shared with TRBD1. The sample comprised PBMCs. The source of this sequence is a woman in her forties or fifties in good health and CMV-seropositive. The CDR3 sequence: CAWSVARLTGSGGYTF. CDR3 coding DNA: TGTGCCTGGAGTGTAGCGCGGCTGACAGGGAGCGGTGGCTACACCTTC.